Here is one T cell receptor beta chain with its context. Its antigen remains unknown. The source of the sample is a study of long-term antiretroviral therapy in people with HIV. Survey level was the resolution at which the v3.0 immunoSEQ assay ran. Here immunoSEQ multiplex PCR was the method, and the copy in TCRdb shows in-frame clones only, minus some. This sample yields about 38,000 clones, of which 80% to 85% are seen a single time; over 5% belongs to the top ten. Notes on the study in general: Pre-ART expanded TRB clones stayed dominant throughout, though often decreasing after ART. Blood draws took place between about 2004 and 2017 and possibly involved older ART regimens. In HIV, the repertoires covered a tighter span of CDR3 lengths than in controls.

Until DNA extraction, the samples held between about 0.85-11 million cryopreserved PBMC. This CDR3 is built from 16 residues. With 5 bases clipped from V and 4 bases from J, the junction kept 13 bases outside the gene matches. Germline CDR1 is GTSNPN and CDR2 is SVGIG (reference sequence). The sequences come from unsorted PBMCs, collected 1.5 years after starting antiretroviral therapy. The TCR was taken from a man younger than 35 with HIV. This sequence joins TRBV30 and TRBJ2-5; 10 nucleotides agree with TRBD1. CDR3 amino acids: CAWGRGSTGGRETQYF. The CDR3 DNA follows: TGTGCCTGGGGGAGGGGTTCGACAGGGGGCAGAGAGACCCAGTACTTC.